The 25 T cell receptor beta chains reported below all come from one sample, sequenced in a study of blood T cell repertoires in COVID-19. The table came from immunoSEQ multiplex PCR; TCRdb's copy has only in-frame clones and leaves some out. The repertoire holds some 130,000 clones, with roughly 76% as singletons. The sequencing input was peripheral blood. These receptors were taken from a man at least 80 years old with acute or convalescent COVID-19.

The chain's CDR3 is CASSPMDTYLSGNTIYF. As DNA, the CDR3 is TGTGCCAGCTCACCCATGGACACCTACCTCTCTGGAAACACCATATATTTT. The chain employs TRBV18 and TRBJ1-3, with D possibly TRBD1 on 5 matching bases. V was cut by 3 bases and J by 0 bases, with 15 bases left in between. Germline V CDR1 and CDR2: KGHSH, LQKENI. The CDR3 loop spans 17 amino acids.

This rearrangement joins TRBV7-2 to TRBJ1-5; maybe TRBD1 (6 bases). The CDR3 is made up of 13 amino acids. CDR1 and CDR2 (germline): SGHTA, FQGNSA. Trimming pared 4 bases from V and 6 bases from J, leaving 10 bases between. This chain's CDR3 is CASSSYRAQPQHF. The CDR3, as DNA: TGTGCCAGCAGCTCCTACAGGGCTCAGCCCCAGCATTTT.

The chain links TRBV29-1 to TRBJ2-7; 9 bases are a match to TRBD1. Losses at the gene ends were 6 bases for V and 2 bases for J; bases not matched to a gene: 14. CDR3 size: 16 residues. The V gene's germline CDR1 is SQVTM and CDR2 ANQGSEA. As DNA, the CDR3 is TGCAGCGTGGCTGGGACAGGGACAAAATTGACCTACGAGCAGTACTTC. It translates to CSVAGTGTKLTYEQYF.

In its sample, this clone was seen many times. The chain is built from TRBV6-2 or TRBV6-3 and TRBJ1-5; D unclear. Trimming took off 3 bases at V and 5 bases at J, with 8 bases between the two ends. The CDR3 runs to 13 residues. Germline assignment: CDR1 MNHEY and CDR2 SVGEGT. The CDR3 spells CASSYSRDQPQHF. In DNA form, the CDR3 reads TGTGCCAGCAGTTATTCGAGGGATCAGCCCCAGCATTTT.

The chain uses TRBV7-9 and TRBJ1-2; the match to TRBD1 covers 11 bases. The CDR3 totals 15 residues. V shed 0 bases, J shed 4 bases, and the junction held 1 base outside the gene matches. The germline CDR1 and CDR2 sequences are SEHNR and FQNEAQ (reference sequence). The CDR3 nucleotides read TGTGCCAGCAGCTTAGCGGGGACAGGGGGCTATGGCTACACCTTC. Translation gives CASSLAGTGGYGYTF.

This clone was detected only once. The chain recombines TRBV2 with TRBJ1-4, with D maybe TRBD1 (6 bases). V was trimmed by 2 bases and J by 7 bases, leaving 11 bases between them. Looked up from germline, CDR1 is SNHLY and CDR2 is FYNNEI. CDR3 size: 14 residues. CDR3 in amino acids: CASSETGTLEKLFF. CDR3 sequence (DNA): TGTGCCAGCAGTGAAACAGGGACCCTTGAAAAACTGTTTTTT.

The CDR3 sequence: CASRTGQGIAEKLFF. CDR3 DNA: TGTGCCAGCAGGACCGGACAGGGCATAGCTGAAAAACTGTTTTTT. The genes are TRBV2 and TRBJ1-4; 8 nucleotides agree with TRBD1. The V gene end was trimmed by 6 bases and the J gene end by 7 bases; junction bases not matched to a gene: 10. Germline V CDR1 and CDR2: SNHLY, FYNNEI. The CDR3 runs 15 residues.

The V call is TRBV28, the J call TRBJ1-2; D is undetermined. From germline, CDR1 is MDHEN and CDR2 SYDVKM. The CDR3 covers 13 residues. V was cut by 10 bases and J by 2 bases, with 14 bases left in between. CDR3 nucleotides: TGTGCCACTCACCCTACAGTCAACTATGGCTACACCTTC. Protein: CATHPTVNYGYTF.

CDR3 DNA sequence: TGTGCCAGCAGCTATGGACAGCAAGAGACCCAGTACTTC. Its translation: CASSYGQQETQYF. The genes are TRBV11-3 and TRBJ2-5; tentatively, D is TRBD1 (6 bases). The CDR3 extends over 13 amino acids. V was cut by 4 bases and J by 2 bases, with 8 bases left in between. Germline CDR1 is SGHNT and CDR2 is YENEEA.

The chain employs TRBV6-6 and TRBJ2-5; 8 positions match TRBD2. CDR1 is MNHNY and CDR2 is SVGAGI in the germline V gene (reference sequence). Trimming cost V 2 bases and J 1 base; bases outside gene matches: 0. The CDR3 consists of 14 residues. The DNA of the CDR3 is TGTGCCAGCAGTTACACTAGCGGCCAAGAGACCCAGTACTTC. This encodes CASSYTSGQETQYF.

This clone appeared a few times. The rearrangement joins TRBV9 to TRBJ2-7; TRBD2 aligns across 13 bases. The germline gives CDR1 SGDLS, CDR2 YYNGEE. This CDR3 is 16 amino acids long. V was clipped by 4 bases and J by 4 bases; unmatched bases: 8. The chain's CDR3 is CASSSGTSGTGYEQYF. The CDR3 coding sequence is TGTGCCAGCAGCTCAGGGACTAGCGGGACCGGGTACGAGCAGTACTTC.

This chain joins TRBV5-1 and TRBJ1-5, with TRBD1 as a possible D gene (5 bases). This CDR3 has 14 amino acids. V dropped 0 bases and J dropped 4 bases, with 8 bases sitting between them. Germline lookup yields CDR1 SGHRS and CDR2 YFSETQ. In DNA, the CDR3 is TGCGCCAGCAGCTTGGACGGGGGGAATCAGCCCCAGCATTTT. It yields the protein CASSLDGGNQPQHF.

The chain combines TRBV7-2 with TRBJ2-7; 8 nucleotides align to TRBD2. The CDR3 totals 15 residues. The germline V gene encodes CDR1 SGHTA and CDR2 FQGNSA. The junction had 8 bases not matched to a gene; V was cut back by 5 bases and J by 2 bases. The chain's CDR3 is CASSRGGRPPYEQYF. The CDR3 nucleotides read TGTGCCAGCAGCCGGGGGGGCAGGCCCCCCTACGAGCAGTACTTC.

This clone showed up just a few times. V gene TRBV7-3 combines with J gene TRBJ2-1, with TRBD2 matching 9 bases. The CDR3 is 14 amino acids. V gave up 5 bases and J gave up 6 bases; unmatched junction bases: 5. The germline CDR1 and CDR2 sequences are SGHTA and FQGTGA. CDR3 coding DNA: TGTGCCAGCAGCGCGGGACTAGCACCCAATGAGCAGTTCTTC. Translating it yields CASSAGLAPNEQFF.

The chain is built from TRBV29-1 and TRBJ2-3; 7 bases are a match to TRBD2. The V gene end was trimmed by 6 bases and the J gene end by 2 bases; junction bases not matched to a gene: 11. The CDR3 spans 15 residues. CDR1 SQVTM and CDR2 ANQGSEA come from the germline V gene. This CDR3 is CSVMTARGNTDTQYF. The CDR3 DNA is TGCAGCGTCATGACTGCGCGGGGGAACACAGATACGCAGTATTTT.

The chain carries TRBV6-2 or TRBV6-3 and TRBJ1-1; 8 bases match TRBD1. The length of the CDR3 is 14 residues. Germline V gene sequence: CDR1 MNHEY, CDR2 SVGEGT. The junction had 9 bases not matched to a gene; V was cut back by 6 bases and J by 6 bases. The CDR3 bases are TGTGCCAGCAGCCGGGACAGGCAAAGACCTGAAGCTTTCTTT. Protein: CASSRDRQRPEAFF.

This clone was observed a single time. The chain recombines TRBV4-3 with TRBJ1-2; D may be TRBD1 (5 bases). The CDR3 is 15 amino acids. Trimming removed 3 bases at V and 8 bases at J, with 19 bases between. Germline CDR1 LGHNA, CDR2 YSLEER. The CDR3 region is CASSQEGRGEGGYTF. For the CDR3, the DNA is TGCGCCAGCAGCCAGGAAGGGCGGGGTGAGGGGGGCTACACCTTC.

This chain uses TRBV2 with TRBJ2-2; 9 positions match TRBD1. This CDR3 is built from 16 residues. J lost 4 bases, V lost 4 bases, and 7 bases had no gene match. CDR1 SNHLY and CDR2 FYNNEI come from the germline V gene. The CDR3 loop reads CASSVEQGAGTGELFF. CDR3 DNA: TGTGCCAGCAGTGTTGAACAGGGGGCAGGCACCGGGGAGCTGTTTTTT.

The chain couples TRBV5-5 to TRBJ2-2; 8 nucleotides match TRBD1. V lost 3 bases, J lost 0 bases, and 4 bases stayed unmatched. The CDR3 loop spans 16 amino acids. Per germline, CDR1 SGHKS and CDR2 YYEKEE (reference sequence). CDR3 in DNA: TGTGCCAGCAGCTCTAGGACAGGGTCGAACACCGGGGAGCTGTTTTTT. Translating it yields CASSSRTGSNTGELFF.

This clone was seen more than once but under ten times. The chain links TRBV7-9 to TRBJ2-7; possibly TRBD1 for D (6 bases). The CDR3 is 15 amino acids. V lost 5 bases to trimming and J lost 2 bases, with 16 bases between them. The germline CDR1 and CDR2 sequences are SEHNR and FQNEAQ (reference sequence). DNA for the CDR3: TGTGCCAGCAGCGCCTGGGGACACTCAACCTACGAGCAGTACTTC. Its protein product is CASSAWGHSTYEQYF.

CDR3 residues: CASSRGQVSTDTQYF. In DNA, the CDR3 is TGTGCCAGCAGCAGGGGACAGGTGAGCACAGATACGCAGTATTTT. V gene TRBV27 combines with J gene TRBJ2-3, with TRBD1 identical over 8 bases. The junction had 5 bases not matched to a gene; V was cut back by 6 bases and J by 0 bases. Germline V gene sequence: CDR1 MNHEY, CDR2 SMNVEV (reference sequence). This CDR3 is 15 amino acids long.

The rearrangement links TRBV6-5 to TRBJ2-7; D possibly corresponds to TRBD2 (5 bases). The CDR3 loop spans 13 amino acids. V shed 6 bases and J shed 1 base, with 10 bases lying between them. Germline-derived CDR1 and CDR2 are MNHEY and SVGAGI. This CDR3 is CASSPGESYEQYF. The CDR3 DNA is TGTGCCAGCAGCCCCGGGGAATCCTACGAGCAGTACTTC.

V is TRBV5-6 and J is TRBJ2-5; possible D gene TRBD1, 5 bases. The CDR3 has 13 residues. Per germline, CDR1 SGHDT and CDR2 YYEEEE. The V end lost 1 base, the J end lost 3 bases, and 7 bases lay between the germline ends. CDR3 bases: TGTGCCAGCAGCTTGAAAGGGGAAGAGACCCAGTACTTC. Translation gives CASSLKGEETQYF.

The chain employs TRBV7-2 and TRBJ2-1; D unresolved. Trimming left V 5 bases short and J 9 bases short, with 11 bases between. The CDR3 spans 12 residues. Germline lookup yields CDR1 SGHTA and CDR2 FQGNSA. DNA for the CDR3: TGTGCCAGCAGCGCAAAGAGAGGTGAGCAGTTCTTC. Its protein product is CASSAKRGEQFF.

This clone was observed a few times. For the CDR3, the DNA is TGTGCCAGCACCCTGGGGGCAGTTGCCTACGAGCAGTACTTC. This encodes CASTLGAVAYEQYF. This chain joins TRBV28 and TRBJ2-7; a weak D match, TRBD1 (6 bases). The V end lost 7 bases, the J end lost 2 bases, and 15 bases lay between the germline ends. Germline V gene data show CDR1 as MDHEN and CDR2 as SYDVKM. CDR3 size: 14 residues.